These T cell receptor beta chains were read from a single sample in a study of CD8 T cells in Susac syndrome. In TCRdb, the immunoSEQ multiplex PCR reads were re-called with MiXCR into one record per CDR3 protein. The sample contains approximately 260,000 distinct CDR3 sequences, almost 97% of which appear only once. The specimen sequenced was CD4+ T cells from PBMCs. These receptors originate from a human donor with Susac syndrome. The conserved cysteine and the conserved F or W are not part of the CDR3 here.

>TRBV29-1|TRBJ2-5
SVGGQAQETQY
>TRBV6-1|TRBJ2-1
ATERDPGQGYNEQF
>TRBV27|TRBJ2-7
ASSYMDSFRYEQY
>TRBV12-5|TRBJ2-5
ASGLRLAGLKTQY
>TRBV28|TRBJ1-1
ASNIQGRNTEAF
>TRBV28|TRBJ2-2
ASSLNPGGVTGELF
>TRBV27|TRBJ1-2
ASTRIGGIYGYT
>TRBV28|TRBJ2-7
ASSLSPRFYEQY
>TRBV2|TRBJ1-1
ASSDPGGPTEAF
>TRBV9|TRBJ2-5
ASSVLGDQETQY
>TRBV12-3/TRBV12-4|TRBJ2-1
ASSLALYGISNEQF
>TRBV29-1|TRBJ1-1
SVEGYQLNTEAF
>TRBV11-2|TRBJ2-3
ASSPRQLEDTDTQY
>TRBV9|TRBJ1-2
ASSVDSGLANYGYT
>TRBV15|TRBJ2-5
ATSRSGIQETQY
>TRBV20-1|TRBJ2-5
SARVTGGGEETQY
>TRBV9|TRBJ1-1
ASSVESRDTEAF
>TRBV12-5|TRBJ2-7
ASGAGNYYEQY
>TRBV20-1|TRBJ2-1
SARGDRSNEQF
>TRBV5-8|TRBJ1-2
ASSLAGGNSNGYT
>TRBV27|TRBJ1-2
ASSFPRPPGYT
>TRBV29-1|TRBJ1-1
SGDVGFGQTEAF
>TRBV5-6|TRBJ1-2
ASSLGTTIIYGYT
>TRBV20-1|TRBJ1-3
SAIDRASGNTIY
>TRBV20-1|TRBJ2-5
SATQGVRETQY
>TRBV7-9|TRBJ2-5
ASRPPGDRRETQY
>TRBV29-1|TRBJ1-1
SVDVGGNTEAF
>TRBV7-3|TRBJ2-1
ASSGGLFDEQF
>TRBV9|TRBJ1-2
ASSTRTANYGYT
>TRBV12-3/TRBV12-4|TRBJ2-3
ASSFRSGRTDTQY
>TRBV6-6|TRBJ1-1
ASSDVDRPNTEAF
>TRBV24-1|TRBJ2-1
ATTDSYNEQF
>TRBV19|TRBJ1-2
ASSRNGGARGYT
>TRBV29-1|TRBJ1-2
SASGGENYGYT
>TRBV5-6|TRBJ2-7
ASSFMTDSYGTYEQY
>TRBV29-1|TRBJ2-7
SAAPGHIGGEQY
>TRBV7-9|TRBJ2-7
ASSRTGGAYEQY
>TRBV20-1|TRBJ1-1
SAYRGVWDTEAF
>TRBV28|TRBJ1-5
ASRPGQGQPQH
>TRBV20-1|TRBJ2-7
SARGSGLGSSYEQY
>TRBV18|TRBJ2-1
ASSGGQGPSSSYNEQF
>TRBV14|TRBJ2-1
ASSQLQQPSL
>TRBV12-3/TRBV12-4|TRBJ2-1
ASKKHEQF
>TRBV11-3|TRBJ1-1
ASSLGPNRDQAF
>TRBV11-2|TRBJ2-1
ASYTSGSWYNEQF
>TRBV5-1|TRBJ1-1
ASADGYVYTEAF
>TRBV30|TRBJ1-5
AWPRTDSNQPQH
>TRBV6-6|TRBJ2-4
ASSYSTLRAGNIQY
>TRBV5-1|TRBJ1-2
ASSSIGRTTEGYT
>TRBV4-2|TRBJ2-2
ASSQTTGGGTGELF
>TRBV29-1|TRBJ2-2
SVVQYQNTGELF